The 12 T cell receptor beta chains below all came from one sample that was sequenced in a study of blood T cell repertoires in COVID-19. The method was immunoSEQ multiplex PCR; TCRdb's version includes in-frame clones alone and lacks a portion of them. The sample shows 150,000 to 200,000 clones, over 80% of them seen only once. The sample taken for sequencing was peripheral blood. The receptors were gathered from a woman of 80 years or more with active or convalescent COVID-19.

The J gene is TRBJ2-5, the V gene TRBV7-8; D gene ambiguous. The V end lost 5 bases, the J end lost 2 bases, and 6 bases lay between the germline ends. Germline CDR1 is SGHVS and CDR2 is FQNEAQ. The CDR3 has 12 amino acids. In nucleotides, the CDR3 is TGTGCCAGCAGCCTCATGCAAGAGACCCAGTACTTC. Amino acid sequence: CASSLMQETQYF.

V is TRBV18 and J is TRBJ2-2, with a tentative D call TRBD1 (5 bases). CDR1 KGHSH and CDR2 LQKENI come from the germline V gene. The length of the CDR3 is 16 residues. Trimming pared 3 bases from V and 3 bases from J, leaving 14 bases between. The CDR3 DNA sequence: TGTGCCAGCTCACCCACAGGATCAGCAGACACCGGGGAGCTGTTTTTT. It translates to CASSPTGSADTGELFF.

This chain joins TRBV18 and TRBJ2-5; 12 bases are a match to TRBD2. Germline values: CDR1 KGHSH, CDR2 LQKENI. V shed 3 bases and J 2 bases; nucleotides not matched to a gene: 4. There are 16 residues in the CDR3. CDR3 region: CASSPRTSGTQETQYF. As DNA, the CDR3 is TGTGCCAGCTCACCTAGGACTAGCGGGACTCAAGAGACCCAGTACTTC.

This rearrangement joins TRBV11-3 to TRBJ1-6; D possibly corresponds to TRBD1 (5 bases). Germline CDR1 and CDR2: SGHNT and YENEEA. Trimming left V 1 base short and J 0 bases short, with 7 bases between. The CDR3 covers 16 residues. The DNA for the CDR3 is TGTGCCAGCAGCTTAGGTGACAGCTCCTATAATTCACCCCTCCACTTT. Translating it yields CASSLGDSSYNSPLHF.

The rearrangement uses TRBV6-6 and TRBJ2-2, with a tentative D call TRBD2 (6 bases). V gave up 5 bases and J gave up 1 base, with 14 bases separating them. Germline CDR1 is MNHNY and CDR2 is SVGAGI (reference sequence). CDR3 length: 16 amino acids. This CDR3 is CASSRLTGVNTGELFF. The CDR3 nucleotides are TGTGCCAGCAGTCGACTCACGGGGGTGAACACCGGGGAGCTGTTTTTT.

This clone was seen just once. V and J are TRBV9 and TRBJ2-1; TRBD2 agrees at 10 bases. V was clipped by 4 bases and J by 8 bases; unmatched bases: 6. Germline-derived CDR1 and CDR2 are SGDLS and YYNGEE. CDR3 length: 14 residues. In DNA, the CDR3 is TGTGCCAGCAGCCTAAGCGGGGGGGGCGATGAGCAGTTCTTC. It translates to CASSLSGGGDEQFF.

In this sample, this clone turned up once. The chain joins TRBV5-1 to TRBJ2-3; the match to TRBD2 covers 13 bases. The CDR3 sequence is 18 residues long. Germline trimming cut 2 bases from V and 5 bases from J; bases unmatched to any gene: 11. Germline lookup yields CDR1 SGHRS and CDR2 YFSETQ. The CDR3 protein is CASSFSRLAGGGGDTQYF. CDR3 nucleotides: TGCGCCAGCAGCTTCTCCCGACTAGCGGGGGGAGGTGGAGATACGCAGTATTTT.

The sample holds one count of this clone. The rearrangement uses TRBV2 and TRBJ2-1, with D possibly TRBD1 on 5 matching bases. In germline, CDR1 is SNHLY, CDR2 FYNNEI. The CDR3 has 14 amino acids. The V end lost 8 bases, the J end lost 6 bases, and 17 bases lay between the germline ends. CDR3 bases: TGTGCCAGCCGCCTGGGGCAGGGTATCAATGAGCAGTTCTTC. Encoded protein: CASRLGQGINEQFF.

The rearrangement links TRBV29-1 to TRBJ2-3; maybe TRBD2 (6 bases). CDR3 length: 15 amino acids. The V gene's germline CDR1 is SQVTM and CDR2 ANQGSEA. Trimming took 3 bases from V and 2 from J, leaving 15 bases between them. The CDR3 sequence: CSVEGGARITDTQYF. The CDR3 nucleotides are TGCAGCGTTGAGGGGGGAGCGCGGATCACAGATACGCAGTATTTT.

This clone was counted only a few times. The chain links TRBV5-4 to TRBJ1-6; a weak D match, TRBD1 (5 bases). CDR3 length: 16 residues. Trimming shortened V by 2 bases and J by 6 bases, and 15 bases separated the two germline ends. The V gene's germline CDR1 is SGHNT and CDR2 YYREEE (reference sequence). The CDR3 region has the DNA TGTGCCAGCAGCTTTGGGGGGTGGGGATCTAATTCACCCCTCCACTTT. It encodes CASSFGGWGSNSPLHF.

The chain uses TRBV4-1 and TRBJ2-1, with 9 bases identical to TRBD1. This CDR3 region has 16 residues. CDR1 is MGHRA and CDR2 is YSYEKL in the germline V gene. With 3 bases clipped from V and 1 base from J, the junction kept 4 bases outside the gene matches. The CDR3 DNA reads TGCGCCAGCAGCCACCTAGACAGGGGGTCCTACAATGAGCAGTTCTTC. Protein sequence: CASSHLDRGSYNEQFF.

CDR3 nucleotide sequence: TGTGCCAGCAGCTTAGCCAAACAGACCAATAATTCACCCCTCCACTTT. This translates into CASSLAKQTNNSPLHF. This chain joins TRBV7-2 and TRBJ1-6, with no clear D. Germline V gene lookup returns CDR1 SGHTA and CDR2 FQGNSA. The CDR3 is 16 amino acids. V lost 0 bases, J lost 5 bases, and 11 bases lay in between.